This entry features one T cell receptor (beta chain) sequence. This entry comes from a study of blood T cell repertoires in COVID-19. Study overall: There were acute and convalescent COVID-19 samples, and they came from the United States, Italy and Spain.

Trimming stripped 3 bases from V and 11 bases from J, with 10 bases between. The CDR3 has 11 residues. Germline CDR1 is MNHNS and CDR2 is SASEGT. Ages ranged from about 18 to 100 years, with residence in around 24 US areas. The study assigned cohorts using participant-reported clinical history. Repertoires were generated with immunoSEQ multiplex PCR, while TCRdb's copy carries only in-frame clones and drops some. The sample carries some 270,000 clones, 65% to 90% recorded once. Sequencing was performed on PBMCs or T cells enriched from blood (not recorded which). The genes are TRBV6-1 and TRBJ1-1; D remains unclear. This receptor was obtained from a woman in her fifties or sixties with acute COVID-19. The CDR3 region has the DNA TGTGCCAGCAGTGATGGGCAGAAGGCTTTCTTT. Its translation is CASSDGQKAFF.